The subject of this entry is one T cell receptor beta chain. CDR3 length: 15 residues. The germline gives CDR1 SGDLS, CDR2 YYNGEE. Trimming cost V 5 bases and J 2 bases, with 15 bases left between them. These data belong to a study of CD8 T cells in Susac syndrome. Random hexamers were used to reverse transcribe 0.5 to 1 ug of RNA. A single record per CDR3 protein comes from TCRdb applying MiXCR to the immunoSEQ multiplex PCR reads. This sample yields over 200,000 distinct CDR3 sequences, of which 95% are seen a single time; 0.082% belongs to the top ten. CD8+ and CD4+ T cells were negatively isolated; TEMRA cells were FACS-enriched.

The receptor was derived from a human donor with multiple sclerosis. Sequencing was carried out using CD4+ T cells from PBMCs. J is TRBJ2-3 and V is TRBV9, with D perhaps TRBD1 (6 bases). CDR3 protein: CASRRSGVITDTQYF. The CDR3 coding sequence is TGTGCCAGCAGGAGATCAGGGGTAATCACAGATACGCAGTATTTT. The full variable domain, with the rest looked up from reference TRBV9 and TRBJ2-3, is DSGVTQTPKHLITATGQRVTLRCSPRSGDLSVYWYQQSLDQGLQFLIQYYNGEERAKGNILERFSAQQFPDLHSELNLSSLELGDSALYFCASRRSGVITDTQYFGPGTRLTVL.